Each of the 14 T cell receptor beta chains below was sequenced from the same sample in a study of prognosis after radiotherapy for stage I lung cancer. Genomic DNA was subjected to two-round multiplex PCR for amplification of TCR beta CDR3. Initially, in first-round PCR, primers specific to each TRBV and TRBJ gene were used. TCRdb analysed the multiplex PCR reads with MiXCR anew, one entry per CDR3 protein. The table lists 20,000 or so distinct CDR3 sequences, roughly 45% of them singletons. This sample comprised PBMCs, obtained before or after stereotactic body radiation therapy (not recorded which). The receptors here all came from a donor over 45 with non-small cell lung cancer.

The sample holds a few counts of this clonotype. This chain uses TRBV29-1 with TRBJ2-5, with D tentatively TRBD1 or TRBD2 (5 bases each). Trimming pared 6 bases from V and 4 bases from J, leaving 18 bases between. CDR1 SQVTM and CDR2 ANQGSEA come from the germline V gene. The CDR3 runs 14 residues. The CDR3 coding sequence is TGCAGCGTCCAGTGGGGGAGTGGACGAGAGACCCAGTACTTC. Protein sequence: CSVQWGSGRETQYF.

The V gene is TRBV25-1, the J gene TRBJ2-1, with TRBD1 matching over 11 bases. V shed 2 bases, J shed 5 bases, and the junction held 5 bases outside the gene matches. Per germline, CDR1 MGHDK and CDR2 SYGVNS. The CDR3 length is 16 residues. The CDR3: CASSEPGTGGNNEQFF. DNA for the CDR3: TGTGCCAGCAGTGAACCCGGGACAGGGGGTAACAATGAGCAGTTCTTC.

The chain combines TRBV20-1 with TRBJ2-7; 9 bases fit TRBD2. Germline-derived CDR1 and CDR2 are DFQATT and SNEGSKA (reference sequence). This CDR3 has 14 residues. The V and J ends lost 3 bases and 4 bases, in that order; junction bases with no gene match: 7. The CDR3, as DNA: TGCAGTGCTAGGCCTAGCGGGAAAGGATACGAGCAGTACTTC. It codes for CSARPSGKGYEQYF.

Regarding this clonotype: A far larger clone is a single base away, which makes a read error likely. This rearrangement joins TRBV11-2 to TRBJ2-2; TRBD1 matches 8 bases. CDR3 length: 19 residues. The V gene end was trimmed by 1 base and the J gene end by 0 bases; junction bases not matched to a gene: 10. CDR1 is SGHAT, CDR2 FQNNGV, per germline. This chain's CDR3 is CASSLGYSGQVSNTGELFF. CDR3 DNA: TGTGCCAGCAGCTTAGGGTACTCGGGACAGGTGTCGAACACCGGGGAGCTGTTTTTT.

At least ten counts were recorded for this clonotype. This sequence joins TRBV6-2 or TRBV6-3 and TRBJ2-7, with D tentatively TRBD2 (7 bases). Germline CDR1 reads MNHEY; CDR2 reads SVGEGT. The CDR3 spans 18 residues. V was cut by 0 bases and J by 0 bases, with 18 bases left in between. The CDR3 spells CASSYSLPTGTTSYEQYF. The CDR3 DNA reads TGTGCCAGCAGTTACTCGCTGCCCACAGGGACTACCTCCTACGAGCAGTACTTC.

This clonotype appeared many times. The CDR3 DNA is TGTGCCAGCAGTGAAGAGGGCCCAGATACGCAGTATTTT. Protein product: CASSEEGPDTQYF. This chain links TRBV2 with TRBJ2-3, with D unresolved. This CDR3 comprises 13 residues. Germline V gene data show CDR1 as SNHLY and CDR2 as FYNNEI. V gave up 1 base and J gave up 4 bases, with 6 bases separating them.

The V and J genes are TRBV6-5 and TRBJ2-7; tentative D call: TRBD2 (5 bases). The V and J ends lost 6 bases and 2 bases respectively, with 14 bases between them. CDR3 size: 14 residues. Germline V gives CDR1 MNHEY, CDR2 SVGAGI. In DNA, the CDR3 is TGTGCCAGCAGCTTACTCGGAGGACCCTACGAGCAGTACTTC. This codes for CASSLLGGPYEQYF.

The sample holds many counts of this clonotype. The J gene is TRBJ2-1, the V gene TRBV24-1; 12 bases are shared with TRBD2. V shed 4 bases and J 7 bases; nucleotides not matched to a gene: 4. Germline V gives CDR1 KGHDR, CDR2 SFDVKD. This CDR3 region has 15 residues. The CDR3 nucleotides read TGTGCCACCAGTGACCCGACTAGCGGGAGAAATGAGCAGTTCTTC. This sequence encodes CATSDPTSGRNEQFF.

This clonotype was seen at least ten times. The chain employs TRBV9 and TRBJ2-2; D not certain. Germline V CDR1 and CDR2: SGDLS, YYNGEE. The CDR3 is 16 residues long. The V and J ends lost 2 bases and 0 bases respectively, with 11 bases between them. CDR3 amino acids: CASSVSTDSNTGELFF. The CDR3 coding sequence is TGTGCCAGCAGCGTTTCCACAGATTCGAACACCGGGGAGCTGTTTTTT. The full variable domain, completed using reference TRBV9 and TRBJ2-2, is DSGVTQTPKHLITATGQRVTLRCSPRSGDLSVYWYQQSLDQGLQFLIQYYNGEERAKGNILERFSAQQFPDLHSELNLSSLELGDSALYFCASSVSTDSNTGELFFGEGSRLTVL.

V and J are TRBV9 and TRBJ2-3; TRBD2 aligns across 8 bases. The CDR3 runs 15 residues. The germline CDR1 and CDR2 sequences are SGDLS and YYNGEE. V was pared by 3 bases and J by 6 bases, with 9 bases of the junction left unmatched. DNA of the CDR3: TGTGCCAGCAGCGCATCCGGGACTAGAGGCGATACGCAGTATTTT. Translating it yields CASSASGTRGDTQYF.

This clonotype occurred many times. This sequence joins TRBV20-1 and TRBJ2-1; 14 bases fit TRBD2. The CDR3 is 17 amino acids. The germline V gene has CDR1 DFQATT and CDR2 SNEGSKA (reference sequence). Losses at the gene ends were 5 bases for V and 1 base for J; bases not matched to a gene: 7. The CDR3 DNA is TGCAGTGCTGCCGGGACTAGCGGGAGAAGGTCCTACAATGAGCAGTTCTTC. The encoded protein is CSAAGTSGRRSYNEQFF.

At least ten counts were recorded for this clonotype. The chain combines TRBV6-1 with TRBJ2-2; no clear D. Trimming shortened V by 7 bases and J by 0 bases, and 12 bases separated the two germline ends. CDR3 length: 15 amino acids. CDR1 MNHNS and CDR2 SASEGT come from the germline V gene. CDR3 residues: CASTPVPTNTGELFF. The CDR3 DNA is TGTGCCAGCACCCCAGTACCGACGAACACCGGGGAGCTGTTTTTT.

Details on this clonotype: Since a much larger clone is just one base distant, this may be a read error. This sequence joins TRBV20-1 and TRBJ2-1, with 8 bases fitting TRBD2. The V gene end was trimmed by 4 bases and the J gene end by 5 bases; junction bases not matched to a gene: 7. Germline-derived CDR1 and CDR2 are DFQATT and SNEGSKA (reference sequence). There are 14 residues in the CDR3. Here the CDR3 reads CSAIAAGGNNEQFF. CDR3 in DNA: TGCAGTGCTATAGCGGCGGGAGGAAACAATGAGCAGTTCTTC.

Regarding this clonotype: Compared with germline, one end of the junction differs, possibly owing to a read error. This chain links TRBV19 with TRBJ1-5, with a possible D match to TRBD1 (5 bases). The CDR3 totals 16 residues. CDR1 LNHDA and CDR2 SQIVND come from the germline V gene (reference sequence). Written as DNA, the CDR3 is TGTGCCAGTGGTATACCCGACAGTTATAGCAATCAGACCCAGCATTTT. Translation: CASGIPDSYSNQTQHF.